Listed below are T cell receptor beta chains from one sample, sequenced in a study of control samples from healthy donors and cancer patients. Clones were read by immunoSEQ multiplex PCR, and TCRdb kept only the in-frame ones, dropping some. The data contain tens of thousands of clones, 87% of them singletons. Sequenced: blood. The origin of the receptors is a woman between 45 and 60 years old in good health. CDR3s include the opening cysteine and the closing phenylalanine or tryptophan. A D gene is named only where the DNA matches it firmly. For some rows the clone size is stated as once, few or many, or as a class when expanded; others skip it.

CDR3nt: TGTGCCAGCAGCTTAACGGGAGTAGCAAGCCAAGAGACCCAGTACTTC; CDR3aa: CASSLTGVASQETQYF; v_gene: TRBV7-2; abundance: .; d_gene: .; j_gene: TRBJ2-5
CDR3nt: TGCGCCAGCAGCTTGGGGGCTAACCCCCTTGGCTACACCTTC; CDR3aa: CASSLGANPLGYTF; v_gene: TRBV5-1; abundance: .; d_gene: .; j_gene: TRBJ1-2
CDR3nt: TGTGCCAGCAGCGGACAGGCTTTAGAAGAGCAGTACTTC; CDR3aa: CASSGQALEEQYF; v_gene: TRBV2; abundance: .; d_gene: TRBD1; j_gene: TRBJ2-7
CDR3nt: TGTGCCTGGATTCCCCCCCGAGGGCTTAGAAACACCATATATTTT; CDR3aa: CAWIPPRGLRNTIYF; v_gene: TRBV30; abundance: once; d_gene: .; j_gene: TRBJ1-3
CDR3nt: TGTGCCAGCTCACCACAAGAGACCCAGTACTTC; CDR3aa: CASSPQETQYF; v_gene: TRBV18; abundance: .; d_gene: .; j_gene: TRBJ2-5
CDR3nt: TGTGCCACCAGCAGAGGTCAGGGTTCCAGCAATCAGCCCCAGCATTTT; CDR3aa: CATSRGQGSSNQPQHF; v_gene: TRBV15; abundance: .; d_gene: .; j_gene: TRBJ1-5
CDR3nt: TGTGCCATCATGAGGCGGGAGGGCCGCCCTTACAATGAGCAGTTCTTC; CDR3aa: CAIMRREGRPYNEQFF; v_gene: TRBV10-3; abundance: .; d_gene: TRBD2; j_gene: TRBJ2-1
CDR3nt: TGTGCCAGCAGCCGAAAGGGGACAGGGGTGTCTGGGGCCAACGTCCTGACTTTC; CDR3aa: CASSRKGTGVSGANVLTF; v_gene: TRBV3-1/TRBV3-2; abundance: .; d_gene: TRBD1; j_gene: TRBJ2-6
CDR3nt: TGCAGTGCGCGCATTTACAATGAGCAGTTCTTC; CDR3aa: CSARIYNEQFF; v_gene: TRBV20-1; abundance: .; d_gene: .; j_gene: TRBJ2-1
CDR3nt: TGTGCCAGCAGCACCCCTACAGGGGCCTTC; CDR3aa: CASSTPTGAF; v_gene: TRBV7-9; abundance: .; d_gene: TRBD1; j_gene: TRBJ1-2
CDR3nt: TGTGCCAGCAGCTTGGCTGAACATGGCTACACCTTC; CDR3aa: CASSLAEHGYTF; v_gene: TRBV5-4; abundance: few; d_gene: .; j_gene: TRBJ1-2
CDR3nt: TGCGCCAGCAGCTTGGGACAAGGGGAAAAGACCCAGTACTTC; CDR3aa: CASSLGQGEKTQYF; v_gene: TRBV5-1; abundance: .; d_gene: .; j_gene: TRBJ2-5
CDR3nt: TGTGCCAGCAGCTTAACGGATACGCAGTATTTT; CDR3aa: CASSLTDTQYF; v_gene: TRBV7-2; abundance: .; d_gene: .; j_gene: TRBJ2-3
CDR3nt: TGTGCCAGCTCACTTGACAGGGGTATAGATACGCAGTATTTT; CDR3aa: CASSLDRGIDTQYF; v_gene: TRBV18; abundance: .; d_gene: TRBD1; j_gene: TRBJ2-3
CDR3nt: TGTGCCAGCAGTACAGGGGCCGTTAATCAGCCCCAGCATTTT; CDR3aa: CASSTGAVNQPQHF; v_gene: TRBV6-5; abundance: .; d_gene: TRBD1; j_gene: TRBJ1-5
CDR3nt: TGTGCCAGCAGCCAAGATTTAGGTAGCGGGAGATGGAATGAGCAGTTCTTC; CDR3aa: CASSQDLGSGRWNEQFF; v_gene: TRBV3-1/TRBV3-2; abundance: .; d_gene: TRBD2; j_gene: TRBJ2-1
CDR3nt: TGTGCCAGTAGTATAGAACAGGGCTACAGGAGTCAGCCCCAGCATTTT; CDR3aa: CASSIEQGYRSQPQHF; v_gene: TRBV19; abundance: .; d_gene: .; j_gene: TRBJ1-5
CDR3nt: TGTGCCTCCGGAGGGATCAGGGAAGCTAACACTGAAGCTTTCTTT; CDR3aa: CASGGIREANTEAFF; v_gene: TRBV28; abundance: .; d_gene: .; j_gene: TRBJ1-1
CDR3nt: TGTGCCAGCAGTTTCACTAGCGGGAGAGGAGAGACCCAGTACTTC; CDR3aa: CASSFTSGRGETQYF; v_gene: TRBV7-8; abundance: .; d_gene: TRBD2; j_gene: TRBJ2-5
CDR3nt: TGTGCCACCAGCATGCTCGGTCGGGGGCCCGGGGAGCTGTTTTTT; CDR3aa: CATSMLGRGPGELFF; v_gene: TRBV15; abundance: .; d_gene: .; j_gene: TRBJ2-2
CDR3nt: TGTGCCAGCAGCTCGCGAGGGACAGGGATGAACACCGGGGAGCTGTTTTTT; CDR3aa: CASSSRGTGMNTGELFF; v_gene: TRBV7-2; abundance: .; d_gene: TRBD1; j_gene: TRBJ2-2
CDR3nt: TGTGCCAGCAGTGATTCGGCCAGCTCTGGAAACACCATATATTTT; CDR3aa: CASSDSASSGNTIYF; v_gene: TRBV2; abundance: .; d_gene: .; j_gene: TRBJ1-3
CDR3nt: TGTGCCAGCAGCTTAGTAGCCGGTTACGAGCAGTACTTC; CDR3aa: CASSLVAGYEQYF; v_gene: TRBV7-9; abundance: .; d_gene: .; j_gene: TRBJ2-7
CDR3nt: TGTGCCAGCAGTGAAAGGGAGGGGACTGAAGCTTTCTTT; CDR3aa: CASSEREGTEAFF; v_gene: TRBV2; abundance: .; d_gene: .; j_gene: TRBJ1-1
CDR3nt: TGTGCCAGCACCGCGGGAGGGCCGTGGGATACGCAGTATTTT; CDR3aa: CASTAGGPWDTQYF; v_gene: TRBV3-1/TRBV3-2; abundance: .; d_gene: TRBD2; j_gene: TRBJ2-3
CDR3nt: TGTGCCAGTCACCGGGAACTCGGTGAAAAACTGTTTTTT; CDR3aa: CASHRELGEKLFF; v_gene: TRBV19; abundance: .; d_gene: .; j_gene: TRBJ1-4
CDR3nt: TGTGCCAGCAGTTACCGGACAGGGGGCGGTGAGGGAAACGAAAAACTGTTTTTT; CDR3aa: CASSYRTGGGEGNEKLFF; v_gene: TRBV28; abundance: .; d_gene: TRBD1; j_gene: TRBJ1-4
CDR3nt: TGTGCTAGTGTTAATAACCAGGGGGCGCAGGGCTACACCTTC; CDR3aa: CASVNNQGAQGYTF; v_gene: TRBV12-5; abundance: .; d_gene: TRBD1; j_gene: TRBJ1-2
CDR3nt: TGTGCCAGCAGTGAGTACAGGGTGGACAATCAGCCCCAGCATTTT; CDR3aa: CASSEYRVDNQPQHF; v_gene: TRBV6-1; abundance: .; d_gene: .; j_gene: TRBJ1-5
CDR3nt: TGTGCCAGCAGCGTCAATTCCGGGACTAGCGGGAGAAATGAGCAGTTCTTC; CDR3aa: CASSVNSGTSGRNEQFF; v_gene: TRBV9; abundance: .; d_gene: TRBD2; j_gene: TRBJ2-1
CDR3nt: TGTGCCAGCGAGAGGGAAGACCCCACAGATACGCAGTATTTT; CDR3aa: CASEREDPTDTQYF; v_gene: TRBV28; abundance: .; d_gene: .; j_gene: TRBJ2-3
CDR3nt: TGTGCCAGCAGCGCCAGTATAAATGAGCAGTTCTTC; CDR3aa: CASSASINEQFF; v_gene: TRBV11-3; abundance: .; d_gene: .; j_gene: TRBJ2-1
CDR3nt: TGTGCCACCAGCAGAGGGGGTTTTGAGGGTATGAACACTGAAGCTTTCTTT; CDR3aa: CATSRGGFEGMNTEAFF; v_gene: TRBV15; abundance: .; d_gene: .; j_gene: TRBJ1-1
CDR3nt: TGTGCCAGCAGTTCCATGCAGGGGGCGAGTAACTATGGCTACACCTTC; CDR3aa: CASSSMQGASNYGYTF; v_gene: TRBV28; abundance: .; d_gene: TRBD1; j_gene: TRBJ1-2
CDR3nt: TGTGCCTGGACGGGACTTTCCCCATTAGCGTATGGCTACACCTTC; CDR3aa: CAWTGLSPLAYGYTF; v_gene: TRBV30; abundance: .; d_gene: .; j_gene: TRBJ1-2
CDR3nt: TGTGCCAGCAGCCCTTGGGGAGGGAGAGGGTCCTACGAGCAGTACTTC; CDR3aa: CASSPWGGRGSYEQYF; v_gene: TRBV14; abundance: once; d_gene: TRBD2; j_gene: TRBJ2-7
CDR3nt: TGCGCCAGCAGATATGGGGGAACCGCAGATACGCAGTATTTT; CDR3aa: CASRYGGTADTQYF; v_gene: TRBV5-1; abundance: .; d_gene: .; j_gene: TRBJ2-3
CDR3nt: TGTGCCAGCTCACCAGAACTAGCGATCGATGTTCTGACAGAGACCCAGTACTTC; CDR3aa: CASSPELAIDVLTETQYF; v_gene: TRBV18; abundance: .; d_gene: TRBD2; j_gene: TRBJ2-5
CDR3nt: TGTGCCAGCACCTTGGGCCCTCTCGGCGAGCAGTACTTC; CDR3aa: CASTLGPLGEQYF; v_gene: TRBV5-6; abundance: .; d_gene: .; j_gene: TRBJ2-7
CDR3nt: TGTGCCAGCAGCGGCAGGAAACAGGGTGGAGATACGCAGTATTTT; CDR3aa: CASSGRKQGGDTQYF; v_gene: TRBV7-3; abundance: .; d_gene: .; j_gene: TRBJ2-3
CDR3nt: TGTGCCACCAGTGATGGGACTAGCGGGTGGGGGCCGTTGGCCTACAATGAGCAGTTCTTC; CDR3aa: CATSDGTSGWGPLAYNEQFF; v_gene: TRBV24-1; abundance: .; d_gene: TRBD2; j_gene: TRBJ2-1
CDR3nt: TGTGCCAGTATTGTACTTGAGCGCGCTGAAGCTTTCTTT; CDR3aa: CASIVLERAEAFF; v_gene: TRBV6-5; abundance: .; d_gene: .; j_gene: TRBJ1-1
CDR3nt: TGTGCCAGTAGTATAGTTAGAGGGGCGCCCTTGGAAAAACTGTTTTTT; CDR3aa: CASSIVRGAPLEKLFF; v_gene: TRBV19; abundance: .; d_gene: .; j_gene: TRBJ1-4
CDR3nt: TGTGCCACCCGGGGATCTTTGTGGACTGAAGCTTTCTTT; CDR3aa: CATRGSLWTEAFF; v_gene: TRBV30; abundance: .; d_gene: .; j_gene: TRBJ1-1
CDR3nt: TGTGCCATCAGTGAGTCCTTCACAGATACGCAGTATTTT; CDR3aa: CAISESFTDTQYF; v_gene: TRBV10-3; abundance: .; d_gene: .; j_gene: TRBJ2-3
CDR3nt: TGTGCCCCGACTAGCGGGAGGTCCTACGAGCAGTACTTC; CDR3aa: CAPTSGRSYEQYF; v_gene: TRBV30; abundance: .; d_gene: TRBD2; j_gene: TRBJ2-7
CDR3nt: TGTGCCAGCAGCTTAAGCGGGAGCAACGAGCAGTACTTC; CDR3aa: CASSLSGSNEQYF; v_gene: TRBV7-3; abundance: .; d_gene: TRBD2; j_gene: TRBJ2-7
CDR3nt: TGCGCCAGCAGCTTCGATAGGGTTGCAGATACGCAGTATTTT; CDR3aa: CASSFDRVADTQYF; v_gene: TRBV5-1; abundance: .; d_gene: .; j_gene: TRBJ2-3
CDR3nt: TGTGCCAGCAGCTTACGATGGGGTTCCACAGATACGCAGTATTTT; CDR3aa: CASSLRWGSTDTQYF; v_gene: TRBV7-2; abundance: .; d_gene: .; j_gene: TRBJ2-3
CDR3nt: TGTGCCAGCAGCCGGGAAATAGCGGGAGGCACAGATACGCAGTATTTT; CDR3aa: CASSREIAGGTDTQYF; v_gene: TRBV5-6; abundance: .; d_gene: TRBD2; j_gene: TRBJ2-3
CDR3nt: TGTGCCGGGGCCGGCGGGAGTACCTACGAGCAGTACTTC; CDR3aa: CAGAGGSTYEQYF; v_gene: TRBV2; abundance: .; d_gene: TRBD2; j_gene: TRBJ2-7
CDR3nt: TGCGCCAGCCGACTTTCAGGGGGTGTTGAAGCTTTCTTT; CDR3aa: CASRLSGGVEAFF; v_gene: TRBV5-1; abundance: .; d_gene: TRBD1; j_gene: TRBJ1-1